The sequence of this T cell receptor beta chain was determined in a study of cytomegalovirus exposure and HLA in healthy donors. Study-wide findings and caveats: Across donors, most TCRs were seen rarely, yet some public ones were widespread. Reported performance of the classifier showed diagnosis of cytomegalovirus status with high specificity and sensitivity. Later, an analysis found that TCR clusters from the first cohort tended to co-occur in the roughly 110 validation repertoires. Researchers counted over 150 TCR beta chains as cytomegalovirus-associated.

The germline V gene has CDR1 SEHNR and CDR2 FQNEAQ (reference sequence). J gave up 6 bases and V 3 bases, and 4 bases lay outside the gene matches. CDR3 length: 14 amino acids. The protocol was immunoSEQ multiplex PCR, while the TCRdb copy is restricted to in-frame clones and leaves out a portion. The sample includes over 75,000 clones, 85% of them seen just once. Concerning this clone: Its antigen is undetermined.

The chain is built from TRBV7-9 and TRBJ2-7, with TRBD2 matching over 11 bases. The sequence was collected from a man between 18 and 35 years old in good health and CMV-seropositive. Material: PBMCs. Here the CDR3 DNA reads TGTGCCAGCAGCTTTAGCGGGAGGGCCTTCGAGCAGTACGTC. Its protein product is CASSFSGRAFEQYV.